The 23 T cell receptor beta chains below all came from one sample that was sequenced in a study of cytomegalovirus exposure and HLA in healthy donors. PCR amplification relied on 60 Vbeta primers (plus 13 Jbeta primers). The protocol was immunoSEQ multiplex PCR, while the TCRdb copy is restricted to in-frame clones and leaves out a portion. The profile shows about 160,000 clones, 60% to 80% of them singletons. Material: PBMCs. These receptors were taken from a woman aged 45-60 years in good health and CMV-seropositive.

The V call is TRBV9, the J call TRBJ1-6, with 9 bases lining up with TRBD1. Germline loops: CDR1 SGDLS, CDR2 YYNGEE. The CDR3 length is 15 residues. Germline trimming cut 6 bases from V and 7 bases from J; bases unmatched to any gene: 8. The CDR3 region is CASTASGQGNSPLHF. CDR3 DNA sequence: TGTGCCAGCACCGCTAGCGGACAGGGGAATTCACCCCTCCACTTT.

Concerning this clone: The CDR3 ends on some other residue instead of the conserved phenylalanine or tryptophan, so this is likely a read error. The V call is TRBV6-4, the J call TRBJ2-2, with 7 bases aligning to TRBD2. In germline, CDR1 is MRHNA, CDR2 SNTAGT. The CDR3 consists of 14 residues. The J segment lost 2 bases and the V segment lost 6 bases, leaving 3 bases of the junction unmatched. CDR3 residues: CASRRESNTGELFV. The CDR3 region has the DNA TGTGCCAGCAGGCGGGAGTCCAACACCGGGGAGCTGTTTGTT.

The gene calls are TRBV18 and TRBJ2-1; a possible D gene is TRBD2 (6 bases). The CDR3 sequence is 14 residues long. CDR1 and CDR2 (germline): KGHSH, LQKENI. The V end lost 2 bases, the J end lost 4 bases, and 9 bases lay between the germline ends. CDR3 residues: CASSPYAGYNEQFF. CDR3 DNA: TGTGCCAGCTCACCATATGCGGGGTACAATGAGCAGTTCTTC.

CDR3 bases: TGTGCCAGCAGCTCCAGACAGGGTTATGAGACCCAGTACTTC. It translates to CASSSRQGYETQYF. This rearrangement joins TRBV5-4 to TRBJ2-5; 7 nucleotides align to TRBD1. The junction had 7 bases not matched to a gene; V was cut back by 3 bases and J by 5 bases. The CDR3 is 14 amino acids. The germline V gene encodes CDR1 SGHNT and CDR2 YYREEE (reference sequence).

A few counts support this clone. The chain employs TRBV7-2 and TRBJ2-4; TRBD1 matches 9 bases. CDR1 SGHTA and CDR2 FQGNSA come from the germline V gene. The CDR3 covers 15 residues. Germline trimming cut 5 bases from V and 3 bases from J; bases unmatched to any gene: 5. CDR3 nucleotide sequence: TGTGCCAGCAGCAGGGAGGACAGGGGCAAAAACATTCAGTACTTC. It codes for CASSREDRGKNIQYF.

A few counts support this clone. The chain couples TRBV11-3 to TRBJ1-3; D is possibly TRBD1 (5 bases). Germline assignment: CDR1 SGHNT and CDR2 YENEEA. CDR3 length: 15 amino acids. Trimming shortened V by 5 bases and J by 0 bases, and 11 bases separated the two germline ends. The DNA for the CDR3 is TGTGCCAGCAGCCTTCGCGGGGGCTCTGGAAACACCATATATTTT. This encodes CASSLRGGSGNTIYF.

The chain links TRBV2 to TRBJ2-7, with 11 bases lining up with TRBD1. Germline lookup yields CDR1 SNHLY and CDR2 FYNNEI. V lost 3 bases and J lost 3; bases outside the gene matches: 10. The CDR3 is 17 residues long. CDR3 amino acids: CASSDLLIGTGGYEQYF. Here the CDR3 DNA reads TGTGCCAGCAGTGATCTTCTTATAGGGACAGGGGGCTACGAGCAGTACTTC.

The V call is TRBV4-2, the J call TRBJ2-5; 8 bases align to TRBD2. This CDR3 is 19 amino acids long. V was clipped by 0 bases and J by 5 bases; unmatched bases: 17. The germline gives CDR1 LGHNA, CDR2 YNFKEQ. The CDR3 DNA sequence: TGTGCCAGCAGCCAAGATTTCAGCTGGGGCGGGAGGCCACCCGAGACCCAGTACTTC. Translated, it gives CASSQDFSWGGRPPETQYF.

There are a few counts of this clone. The V and J genes are TRBV9 and TRBJ1-2, with D unclear. Looked up from germline, CDR1 is SGDLS and CDR2 is YYNGEE. Trimming removed 6 bases at V and 4 bases at J, with 10 bases between. This CDR3 comprises 12 residues. CDR3 amino acids: CASTPGGYGYTF. In DNA, the CDR3 is TGTGCCAGCACCCCCGGCGGCTATGGCTACACCTTC.

This clone was counted once. The chain has TRBV7-8 and TRBJ2-7, with a possible D match to TRBD2 (5 bases). The length of the CDR3 is 13 residues. The V and J ends lost 5 bases and 6 bases respectively, with 14 bases between them. Looked up from germline, CDR1 is SGHVS and CDR2 is FQNEAQ. CDR3: CASSLGSSGEQYF. Written as DNA, the CDR3 is TGTGCCAGCAGCCTAGGGAGTAGTGGCGAGCAGTACTTC. Based on the CDR3 plus reference TRBV7-8 and TRBJ2-7, the full variable domain is GAGVSQSPRYKVAKRGQDVALRCDPISGHVSLFWYQQALGQGPEFLTYFQNEAQLDKSGLPSDRFFAERPEGSVSTLKIQRTQQEDSAVYLCASSLGSSGEQYFGPGTRLTVT.

J is TRBJ1-5 and V is TRBV30; TRBD1 matches at 7 bases. Germline trimming cut 2 bases from V and 0 bases from J; bases unmatched to any gene: 4. Germline V CDR1 and CDR2: GTSNPN, SVGIG (reference sequence). The CDR3 is made up of 15 amino acids. As DNA, the CDR3 is TGTGCCTGGAGTACAGGGGTTTATAGCAATCAGCCCCAGCATTTT. Its translation is CAWSTGVYSNQPQHF. The whole variable domain, remainder taken from reference TRBV30 and TRBJ1-5, is SQTIHQWPATLVQPVGSPLSLECTVEGTSNPNLYWYRQAAGRGLQLLFYSVGIGQISSEVPQNLSASRPQDRQFILSSKKLLLSDSGFYLCAWSTGVYSNQPQHFGDGTRLSIL.

The chain recombines TRBV7-9 with TRBJ1-1; D is unresolved. CDR3 length equals 14 residues. Germline V lookup: CDR1 SEHNR, CDR2 FQNEAQ (reference sequence). Deletions cut 2 bases from V and 6 bases from J, with 13 bases between. Written as DNA, the CDR3 is TGTGCCAGCAGCTTACAGGCAGACGTCGCTGAAGCTTTCTTT. Translated: CASSLQADVAEAFF.

This clone has a single count. The chain recombines TRBV5-5 with TRBJ2-7; 9 bases are shared with TRBD2. This CDR3 region has 15 residues. Losses at the gene ends were 5 bases for V and 9 bases for J; bases not matched to a gene: 15. Germline lookup yields CDR1 SGHKS and CDR2 YYEKEE (reference sequence). The CDR3 sequence: CASSSGPLAGLRQYF. As DNA, the CDR3 is TGTGCCAGCAGTTCGGGGCCACTAGCGGGCCTCCGGCAGTACTTC.

J is TRBJ2-7 and V is TRBV11-2; D is perhaps TRBD2 (5 bases). Germline V gives CDR1 SGHAT, CDR2 FQNNGV. Trimming removed 2 bases from V and 5 bases from J, with 10 bases in between. CDR3 length: 13 amino acids. CDR3 coding DNA: TGTGCCAGCAGCTTAACGGGGTGGAACGAGCAGTACTTC. Its translation is CASSLTGWNEQYF. Full variable domain (remainder filled in from reference TRBV11-2 and TRBJ2-7): EAGVAQSPRYKIIEKRQSVAFWCNPISGHATLYWYQQILGQGPKLLIQFQNNGVVDDSQLPKDRFSAERLKGVDSTLKIQPAKLEDSAVYLCASSLTGWNEQYFGPGTRLTVT.

This CDR3 reads CASSVRDRGNTIYF. DNA of the CDR3: TGTGCCAGCAGCGTCCGGGACAGGGGAAACACCATATATTTT. The chain joins TRBV28 to TRBJ1-3; 8 nucleotides line up with TRBD1. Germline CDR1 reads MDHEN; CDR2 reads SYDVKM. After removal of 6 bases from V and 4 bases from J, the junction contained 5 bases not matched to a gene. This CDR3 has 14 amino acids.

Comments on this clone: Mismatch with germline at one junction end may stem from a read error. This chain links TRBV25-1 with TRBJ1-6; no firm D call. CDR3 length: 13 amino acids. Germline CDR1 reads MGHDK; CDR2 reads SYGVNS. The CDR3 loop reads CASSKYSYSPLHF. The CDR3 region has the DNA TGTGCCAGCAGTAAATACTCCTATTCACCCCTCCACTTT.

The chain employs TRBV9 and TRBJ2-5; the D gene is possibly TRBD1 (7 bases). CDR1 is SGDLS and CDR2 is YYNGEE in the germline V gene. V dropped 0 bases and J dropped 5 bases, with 11 bases sitting between them. This CDR3 region has 14 residues. Written as DNA, the CDR3 is TGTGCCAGCAGCGTAGGACAGGGAGGCGAGACCCAGTACTTC. Translating gives CASSVGQGGETQYF.

J is TRBJ2-1 and V is TRBV10-3, with 7 nucleotides matching TRBD1. Germline lookup yields CDR1 ENHRY and CDR2 SYGVKD. V dropped 4 bases and J dropped 5; count of bases not matched to a gene: 2. The CDR3 sequence is 13 residues long. Here the CDR3 reads CAISGDSNNEQFF. The DNA of the CDR3 is TGTGCCATCAGTGGGGACAGCAACAATGAGCAGTTCTTC.

This clone was counted only a few times. The rearrangement uses TRBV18 and TRBJ2-5, with D uncertain. Trimming pared 6 bases from V and 1 base from J, leaving 9 bases between. This CDR3 has 13 amino acids. Germline CDR1 is KGHSH and CDR2 is LQKENI. This CDR3 reads CASSLTSQETQYF. CDR3 nucleotides: TGTGCCAGCTCCCTAACCTCCCAAGAGACCCAGTACTTC.

The rearrangement uses TRBV2 and TRBJ2-1; 13 nucleotides agree with TRBD2. V was clipped by 10 bases and J by 7 bases; unmatched bases: 13. Germline V CDR1 and CDR2: SNHLY, FYNNEI. The CDR3 length is 16 residues. Here the CDR3 DNA reads TGTGCCATCCAGACTAGCGGGAGGATGCATAGGAATGAGCAGTTCTTC. It specifies CAIQTSGRMHRNEQFF. Full variable domain (outside the CDR3, taken from reference TRBV2 and TRBJ2-1): EPEVTQTPSHQVTQMGQEVILRCVPISNHLYFYWYRQILGQKVEFLVSFYNNEISEKSEIFDDQFSVERPDGSNFTLKIRSTKLEDSAMYFCAIQTSGRMHRNEQFFGPGTRLTVL.

The V and J genes are TRBV2 and TRBJ1-2; the match to TRBD1 covers 8 bases. Germline V gene data show CDR1 as SNHLY and CDR2 as FYNNEI. The CDR3 is 12 amino acids. V shed 6 bases, J shed 4 bases, and the junction held 1 base outside the gene matches. The CDR3 region has the DNA TGTGCCAGCAGGGGACAGGTCTATGGCTACACCTTC. This codes for CASRGQVYGYTF.

This clone was observed a handful of times. CDR3: CASSLGSGGARNIQYF. CDR3 sequence (DNA): TGTGCCAGCAGCTTGGGGTCAGGGGGCGCGAGAAACATTCAGTACTTC. The chain links TRBV5-6 to TRBJ2-4; 8 nucleotides align to TRBD1. The germline V gene encodes CDR1 SGHDT and CDR2 YYEEEE. V lost 0 bases and J lost 6; bases outside the gene matches: 8. CDR3 length: 16 residues.

In this sample, this clone turned up a few times. The chain combines TRBV18 with TRBJ2-7; D may be TRBD2 (5 bases). Germline CDR1 KGHSH, CDR2 LQKENI. CDR3 length: 14 amino acids. Trimming left V 5 bases short and J 2 bases short, with 13 bases between. The CDR3 protein is CASSGGLPTYEQYF. The CDR3 coding sequence is TGTGCCAGCTCAGGAGGACTTCCTACCTACGAGCAGTACTTC.